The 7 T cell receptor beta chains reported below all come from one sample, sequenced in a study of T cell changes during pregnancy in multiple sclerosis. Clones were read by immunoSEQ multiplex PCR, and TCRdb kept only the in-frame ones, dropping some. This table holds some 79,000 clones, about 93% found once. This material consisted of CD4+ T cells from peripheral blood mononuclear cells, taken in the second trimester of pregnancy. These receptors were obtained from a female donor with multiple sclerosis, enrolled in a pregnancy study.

The CDR3 DNA reads TGCGCCAGCAGTGAGTCAGCGAGACTTAGAGGTTCGCAGTATTTT. Protein sequence: CASSESARLRGSQYF. The chain links TRBV10-1 to TRBJ2-3; D is unresolved. V was clipped by 0 bases and J by 10 bases, with 17 bases between them. This CDR3 is built from 15 residues. Looked up from germline, CDR1 is WNHNN and CDR2 is SYGVQD (reference sequence).

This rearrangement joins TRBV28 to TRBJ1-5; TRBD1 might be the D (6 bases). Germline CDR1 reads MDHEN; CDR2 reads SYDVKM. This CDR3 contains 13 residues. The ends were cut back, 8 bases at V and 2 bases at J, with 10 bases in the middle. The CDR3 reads CASQGSGNQPQHF. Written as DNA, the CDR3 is TGTGCCAGCCAGGGGTCGGGCAATCAGCCCCAGCATTTT.

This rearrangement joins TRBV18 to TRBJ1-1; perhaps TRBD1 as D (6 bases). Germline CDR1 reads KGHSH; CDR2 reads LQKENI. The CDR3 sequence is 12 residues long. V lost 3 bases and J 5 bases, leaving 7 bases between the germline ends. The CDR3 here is CASSPGQTEAFF. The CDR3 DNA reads TGTGCCAGCTCACCGGGACAAACTGAAGCTTTCTTT.

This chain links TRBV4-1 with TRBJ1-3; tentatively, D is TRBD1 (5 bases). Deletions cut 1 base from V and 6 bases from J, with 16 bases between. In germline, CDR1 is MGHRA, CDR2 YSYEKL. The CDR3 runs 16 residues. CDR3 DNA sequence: TGCGCCAGCAGCCAAGTCGGGGGACCTCTTAAAAACACCATATATTTT. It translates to CASSQVGGPLKNTIYF.

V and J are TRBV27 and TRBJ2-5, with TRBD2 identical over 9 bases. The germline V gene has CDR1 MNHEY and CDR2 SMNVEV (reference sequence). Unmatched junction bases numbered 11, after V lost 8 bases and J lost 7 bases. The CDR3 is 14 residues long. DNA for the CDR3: TGTGCCAGCGGACCTGGCGGGAGGGCCGGGACCCAGTACTTC. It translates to CASGPGGRAGTQYF.

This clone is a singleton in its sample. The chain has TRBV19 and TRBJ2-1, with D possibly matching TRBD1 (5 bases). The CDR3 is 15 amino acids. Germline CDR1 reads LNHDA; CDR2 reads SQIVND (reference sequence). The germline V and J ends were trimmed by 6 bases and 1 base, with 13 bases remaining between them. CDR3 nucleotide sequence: TGTGCCAGTAGCCTGACAGCTATTTCCTACAATGAGCAGTTCTTC. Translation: CASSLTAISYNEQFF.

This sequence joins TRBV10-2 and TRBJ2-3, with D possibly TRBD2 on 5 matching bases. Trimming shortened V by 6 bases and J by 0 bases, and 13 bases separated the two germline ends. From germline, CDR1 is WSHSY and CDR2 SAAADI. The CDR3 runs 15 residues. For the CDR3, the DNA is TGCGCCAGCAGCCCGGAGCGGACTAGCACAGATACGCAGTATTTT. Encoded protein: CASSPERTSTDTQYF.